The 25 T cell receptor beta chains below all came from one sample that was sequenced in a study of vaccination effects on CD4 cells after COVID-19. Method: immunoSEQ multiplex PCR; TCRdb's copy keeps in-frame clones and lacks some. The sample lists more than 50,000 clones, roughly 80% occurring once. Before sequencing took place, the ViraFEST assay used viral peptide pools to expand antigen-specific CD4+ T cells. Investigators separated out CD4+ T cells once around nine days of culture had passed. No antigen is known for these receptors. The specimen was CD4+ T cells from PBMCs cultured with HCoV-229E spike peptides, collected before COVID-19 vaccination. The receptor set was obtained from a human donor who received a COVID-19 vaccine.

The gene calls are TRBV4-1 and TRBJ2-5; D gene unclear. CDR1 and CDR2 (germline): MGHRA, YSYEKL. The length of the CDR3 is 14 residues. V lost 2 bases, J lost 4 bases, and 11 bases lay in between. In nucleotides, the CDR3 is TGCGCCAGCAGCCAACTTCAGAGAGGAGAGACCCAGTACTTC. It is translated as CASSQLQRGETQYF.

The rearrangement uses TRBV12-3 or TRBV12-4 and TRBJ2-5, with D perhaps TRBD1 or TRBD2 (6 bases each). V shed 11 bases and J shed 3 bases, with 13 bases lying between them. The CDR3 runs 12 residues. The DNA of the CDR3 is TGTGCCGTCAAGGGGGGCGAAGAGACCCAGTACTTC. Encoded protein: CAVKGGEETQYF.

J is TRBJ2-3 and V is TRBV24-1, with TRBD1 matching over 8 bases. Looked up from germline, CDR1 is KGHDR and CDR2 is SFDVKD. The CDR3 extends over 19 amino acids. The V segment lost 5 bases and the J segment 5 bases; nucleotides outside the gene matches: 20. The CDR3 region is CATSARSAPGRGQRDTQYF. As DNA, the CDR3 is TGTGCCACCAGTGCCCGGTCAGCCCCGGGCAGGGGGCAAAGAGATACGCAGTATTTT.

V usage is TRBV18 and J usage is TRBJ2-3, with unresolved D. V lost 1 base, J lost 3 bases, and 11 bases lay in between. The CDR3 totals 15 residues. The germline V gene encodes CDR1 KGHSH and CDR2 LQKENI. The CDR3, as DNA: TGTGCCAGCTCACCACGGGAAGGAAGAACAGATACGCAGTATTTT. It codes for CASSPREGRTDTQYF.

This clone was picked up a small number of times. This chain links TRBV4-1 with TRBJ1-1, with D possibly matching TRBD1 (6 bases). Per the germline V gene, CDR1 is MGHRA and CDR2 is YSYEKL. The V gene lost 6 bases and the J gene lost 5 bases, with 16 bases spanning the gap. CDR3 length equals 14 residues. CDR3 DNA sequence: TGCGCCAGCAGGGAGGGGGTGTGGGTTACTGAAGCTTTCTTT. Residues: CASREGVWVTEAFF.

J is TRBJ1-6 and V is TRBV30; a possible D gene is TRBD1 (5 bases). The CDR3 is made up of 18 amino acids. Trimming removed 0 bases at V and 0 bases at J, with 15 bases between. The germline V gene has CDR1 GTSNPN and CDR2 SVGIG (reference sequence). The CDR3 sequence is CAWSVMYDSRSYNSPLHF. As DNA, the CDR3 is TGTGCCTGGAGTGTCATGTATGACAGCCGCTCCTATAATTCACCCCTCCACTTT.

The rearrangement links TRBV9 to TRBJ1-6; 8 bases are a match to TRBD1. CDR1 SGDLS and CDR2 YYNGEE come from the germline V gene. This CDR3 has 16 residues. V lost 0 bases, J lost 8 bases, and 7 bases stayed unmatched. CDR3 DNA: TGTGCCAGCAGCGTAGGCGGACAGGGCACGCATTCACCCCTCCACTTT. This codes for CASSVGGQGTHSPLHF.

There are a few counts of this clone. The rearrangement uses TRBV7-9 and TRBJ1-2; tentative D call: TRBD1 (6 bases). Trimming took 5 bases from V and 3 from J, leaving 13 bases between them. Germline CDR1 SEHNR, CDR2 FQNEAQ (reference sequence). This CDR3 has 14 residues. CDR3 nucleotides: TGTGCCAGCAGCCGACGACAGGACGACTATGGCTACACCTTC. It is translated as CASSRRQDDYGYTF.

V gene TRBV7-2 combines with J gene TRBJ2-7, with TRBD1 matching 7 bases. Germline lookup yields CDR1 SGHTA and CDR2 FQGNSA. CDR3 size: 14 residues. Unmatched junction bases numbered 4, after V lost 3 bases and J lost 2 bases. CDR3 sequence reads: CASSFRQGPYEQYV. In DNA form, the CDR3 reads TGTGCCAGCAGCTTTAGACAGGGCCCCTACGAGCAGTACGTC.

CDR3 region: CASIAGVGRETQYF. The CDR3 DNA sequence: TGTGCCAGCATAGCAGGGGTGGGCAGGGAGACCCAGTACTTC. V gene TRBV2 combines with J gene TRBJ2-5; weak D call: TRBD1 (6 bases). CDR3 length equals 14 residues. The germline gives CDR1 SNHLY, CDR2 FYNNEI. With 7 bases removed from V and 5 bases from J, the gap between germline ends came to 17 bases.

The chain combines TRBV7-2 with TRBJ1-2; D is unresolved. Germline loops: CDR1 SGHTA, CDR2 FQGNSA. V dropped 2 bases and J dropped 4 bases, with 14 bases sitting between them. The CDR3 covers 15 residues. This chain's CDR3 is CASSLYGEGTYGYTF. In DNA, the CDR3 is TGTGCCAGCAGCTTATATGGGGAGGGAACCTATGGCTACACCTTC. Looking up the rest from reference TRBV7-2 and TRBJ1-2 gives the full variable domain: GAGVSQSPSNKVTEKGKDVELRCDPISGHTALYWYRQSLGQGLEFLIYFQGNSAPDKSGLPSDRFSAERTGGSVSTLTIQRTQQEDSAVYLCASSLYGEGTYGYTFGSGTRLTVV.

This clone has a single count. The chain joins TRBV18 to TRBJ1-2; D not resolved. This CDR3 is built from 13 residues. Trimming cost V 0 bases and J 4 bases, with 6 bases left between them. Germline V gives CDR1 KGHSH, CDR2 LQKENI. DNA for the CDR3: TGTGCCAGCTCACCACCCCCCGCCTATGGCTACACCTTC. Protein sequence: CASSPPPAYGYTF.

The gene calls are TRBV11-2 and TRBJ2-2, with D maybe TRBD2 (5 bases). The CDR3 contains 15 residues. V was pared by 4 bases and J by 4 bases, with 13 bases between. CDR1 is SGHAT, CDR2 FQNNGV, per germline. CDR3: CASSSLMAGTGELFF. For the CDR3, the DNA is TGTGCCAGCAGCTCTCTTATGGCGGGCACCGGGGAGCTGTTTTTT.

The V and J genes are TRBV19 and TRBJ1-5, with unresolved D. The V gene lost 1 base and the J gene lost 7 bases, with 8 bases spanning the gap. Per germline, CDR1 LNHDA and CDR2 SQIVND (reference sequence). The CDR3 sequence is 13 residues long. In DNA, the CDR3 is TGTGCCAGTAGTATAGTCGTTCCCCAGCCCCAGCATTTT. Encoded protein: CASSIVVPQPQHF. Filled out from reference TRBV19 and TRBJ1-5, the complete variable domain reads DGGITQSPKYLFRKEGQNVTLSCEQNLNHDAMYWYRQDPGQGLRLIYYSQIVNDFQKGDIAEGYSVSREKKESFPLTVTSAQKNPTAFYLCASSIVVPQPQHFGDGTRLSIL.

This chain links TRBV5-1 with TRBJ2-3; D gene unclear. The CDR3 length is 14 residues. CDR1 and CDR2 from the germline V gene are SGHRS and YFSETQ. V dropped 0 bases and J dropped 0 bases, with 5 bases sitting between them. The CDR3: CASSLDGSTDTQYF. The DNA for the CDR3 is TGCGCCAGCAGCTTGGATGGCAGCACAGATACGCAGTATTTT.

The chain uses TRBV27 and TRBJ2-5; TRBD2 matches 13 bases. CDR1 is MNHEY, CDR2 SMNVEV, per germline (reference sequence). This CDR3 contains 17 residues. Unmatched junction bases numbered 6, after V lost 0 bases and J lost 5 bases. CDR3: CASSLSLAGGPQETQYF. The CDR3 DNA reads TGTGCCAGCAGTTTATCACTAGCGGGGGGGCCCCAGGAGACCCAGTACTTC.

CDR3 DNA: TGTGCCAGCAGTCCGGGACAGGGCCGCGAGCAGTACGTC. As protein: CASSPGQGREQYV. V gene TRBV6-5 combines with J gene TRBJ2-7; 9 bases are shared with TRBD1. Germline CDR1 is MNHEY and CDR2 is SVGAGI. Germline trimming cut 5 bases from V and 6 bases from J; bases unmatched to any gene: 5. The CDR3 spans 13 residues.

The rearrangement uses TRBV6-2 or TRBV6-3 and TRBJ2-1, with D unclear. CDR1 and CDR2 (germline): MNHEY, SVGEGT. This CDR3 has 14 amino acids. V gave up 5 bases and J gave up 9 bases, with 17 bases separating them. CDR3 sequence: CASSPTRVSGEQFF. As DNA, the CDR3 is TGTGCCAGCAGTCCCACTCGTGTCTCGGGTGAGCAGTTCTTC.

The chain employs TRBV4-2 and TRBJ2-2; 11 nucleotides match TRBD1. Trimming at V came to 3 bases and at J to 4 bases, leaving 4 bases not matched to a gene. The CDR3 consists of 16 residues. Germline V gene lookup returns CDR1 LGHNA and CDR2 YNFKEQ. The CDR3 reads CASSQTGTGGTGELFF. The CDR3 nucleotides read TGTGCCAGCAGCCAGACCGGGACAGGGGGCACCGGGGAGCTGTTTTTT.

The chain couples TRBV7-3 to TRBJ2-3; 10 bases match TRBD2. This CDR3 has 16 amino acids. After removal of 1 base from V and 4 bases from J, the junction contained 5 bases not matched to a gene. Germline V gene data show CDR1 as SGHTA and CDR2 as FQGTGA. The CDR3 nucleotides are TGTGCCAGCAGCTTAAGTCCAGCGGGGGGGCCAGATACGCAGTATTTT. It is translated as CASSLSPAGGPDTQYF.

The chain employs TRBV2 and TRBJ1-4; possible D gene TRBD1, 6 bases. Germline CDR1 SNHLY, CDR2 FYNNEI. V was clipped by 7 bases and J by 5 bases, with 11 bases between them. This CDR3 has 13 residues. CDR3 region: CASTPGENEKLFF. Written as DNA, the CDR3 is TGTGCCAGCACCCCAGGGGAGAATGAAAAACTGTTTTTT.

The chain combines TRBV5-1 with TRBJ2-2, with a weak D call TRBD1 (5 bases). Germline V gives CDR1 SGHRS, CDR2 YFSETQ. Trimming cost V 7 bases and J 3 bases, with 13 bases left between them. This CDR3 is built from 14 residues. This CDR3 is CASRMTEYTGELFF. The CDR3 DNA follows: TGCGCCAGCCGAATGACAGAATACACCGGGGAGCTGTTTTTT.

Here the CDR3 reads CASSLGGQYSPLHF. CDR3 DNA: TGTGCCAGCAGCCTTGGGGGACAGTATTCACCCCTCCACTTT. This chain connects TRBV3-1 (or the pseudogene TRBV3-2) to TRBJ1-6; 7 nucleotides line up with TRBD1. Trimming took 4 bases from V and 8 from J; bases not matched to a gene: 5. This CDR3 region has 14 residues. Germline CDR1 LGHDT, CDR2 YNNKEL (reference sequence).

This clone was recorded a few times. The gene calls are TRBV5-4 and TRBJ2-1; 8 nucleotides line up with TRBD1. The length of the CDR3 is 13 residues. V lost 4 bases and J lost 8; bases outside the gene matches: 5. Germline assignment: CDR1 SGHNT and CDR2 YYREEE (reference sequence). The CDR3 coding sequence is TGTGCCAGCAGCATGACAGGGGCGGATGAGCAGTTCTTC. As protein: CASSMTGADEQFF.

The chain links TRBV7-2 to TRBJ1-6; D may be TRBD1 (6 bases). The CDR3 length is 17 residues. CDR1 and CDR2 from the germline V gene are SGHTA and FQGNSA. V shed 2 bases and J shed 5 bases, with 16 bases lying between them. DNA of the CDR3: TGTGCCAGCAGCTTAAGATCGGGGGCGCGGCATAATTCACCCCTCCACTTT. Its protein is CASSLRSGARHNSPLHF.